Listed below are T cell receptor beta chains from one sample, sequenced in a study of PD-L1 blockade in urothelial cancer. Clones were sequenced by immunoSEQ multiplex PCR, and TCRdb holds only the in-frame ones, with some missing. This table holds tens of thousands of clones, approximately 83% found once. The material sequenced was PBMCs, taken around atezolizumab (anti-PD-L1) treatment. Receptors were obtained from a man between 65 and 79 years old with urothelial cancer. Both conserved end residues are part of each CDR3. The order of the fields is V gene, D gene, J gene, CDR3 DNA, CDR3 protein. D genes are given only for firm matches.

V gene: TRBV5-1; D gene: -; J gene: TRBJ2-2; CDR3 DNA: TGCGCCAGCAGCTTCACCGGGACTTCGGACACCGGGGAGCTGTTTTTT; CDR3 protein: CASSFTGTSDTGELFF
V gene: TRBV12-5; D gene: -; J gene: TRBJ2-6; CDR3 DNA: TGTGCTAGTGGTTCGGCAGGTTTCTACTCTGGGGCCAACGTCCTGACTTTC; CDR3 protein: CASGSAGFYSGANVLTF
V gene: TRBV6-5; D gene: TRBD1; J gene: TRBJ1-2; CDR3 DNA: TGTGCCAGCAGTCGAGGACAGGGGCTGGGCTACACCTTC; CDR3 protein: CASSRGQGLGYTF
V gene: TRBV11-2; D gene: TRBD1; J gene: TRBJ2-7; CDR3 DNA: TGTGCCAGCAGCTTATATGGGGGACAGGGGTTCGAGCAGTACTTC; CDR3 protein: CASSLYGGQGFEQYF
V gene: TRBV27; D gene: TRBD1; J gene: TRBJ2-1; CDR3 DNA: TGTGCCAGCAGTGCTAGGGGACAGTGGAACAATGAGCAGTTCTTC; CDR3 protein: CASSARGQWNNEQFF
V gene: TRBV7-2; D gene: TRBD2; J gene: TRBJ2-1; CDR3 DNA: TGTGCCAGCAGCCAACCTAGCGGGGGGTACAATGAGCAGTTCTTC; CDR3 protein: CASSQPSGGYNEQFF
V gene: TRBV5-1; D gene: TRBD2; J gene: TRBJ2-2; CDR3 DNA: TGCGCCAGCAGCTTGGCCTTCGTAGCGGGAGTATCAGGGGAGCTGTTTTTT; CDR3 protein: CASSLAFVAGVSGELFF
V gene: TRBV5-1; D gene: TRBD2; J gene: TRBJ2-3; CDR3 DNA: TGCGCCAGCACCGTAAGCGGGAGGGCCTCAGATACGCAGTATTTT; CDR3 protein: CASTVSGRASDTQYF
V gene: TRBV5-1; D gene: TRBD1; J gene: TRBJ1-3; CDR3 DNA: TGCGCCAGCAGCCGTCGGACAGGGGGCTCTGGAAACACCATATATTTT; CDR3 protein: CASSRRTGGSGNTIYF
V gene: TRBV7-2; D gene: TRBD1; J gene: TRBJ2-3; CDR3 DNA: TGTGCCAGCAGCTTAGGGACAGGGCACACAGATACGCAGTATTTT; CDR3 protein: CASSLGTGHTDTQYF